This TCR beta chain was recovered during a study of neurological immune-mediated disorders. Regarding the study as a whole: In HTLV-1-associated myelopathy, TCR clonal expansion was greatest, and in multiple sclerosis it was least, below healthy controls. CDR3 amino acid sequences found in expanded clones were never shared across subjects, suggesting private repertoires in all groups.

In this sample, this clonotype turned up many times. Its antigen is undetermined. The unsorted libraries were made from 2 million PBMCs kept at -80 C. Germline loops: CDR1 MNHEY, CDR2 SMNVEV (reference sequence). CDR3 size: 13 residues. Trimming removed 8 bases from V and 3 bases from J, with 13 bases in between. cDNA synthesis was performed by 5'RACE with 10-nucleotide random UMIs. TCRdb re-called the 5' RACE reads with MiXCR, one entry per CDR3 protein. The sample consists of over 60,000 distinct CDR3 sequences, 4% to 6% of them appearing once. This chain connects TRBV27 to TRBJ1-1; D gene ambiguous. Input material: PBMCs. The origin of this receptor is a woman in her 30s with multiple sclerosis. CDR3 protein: CASGIGRDTEAFF. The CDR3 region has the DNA TGTGCCAGCGGAATTGGACGGGACACTGAAGCTTTCTTT.